Shown below are 25 T cell receptor beta chains from a single sample sequenced in a study of CD8 T cells in Susac syndrome (dated by TCRdb to about 2019). The library was made by the immunoSEQ multiplex PCR assay. RNA was extracted using the RNeasy kit, and roughly 0.45 to 1 microgram was reverse transcribed with random hexamers. TCRdb reprocessed the public reads (quality trimming at Q25 with fastp, clone calling with MiXCR) and kept in-frame beta chains. Rows merge per CDR3 protein into single entries with the most common DNA and genes. Across this sample there are just over 150,000 distinct CDR3 sequences, with 85% to 95% seen only once. 0.15% to 0.2% of the sample is taken by the ten largest. Sequencing was carried out using CD4+ T cells from PBMCs. Receptors were obtained from a human donor with Susac syndrome.

The chain uses TRBV5-6 and TRBJ2-1; no clear D. The CDR3 sequence is 11 residues long. Per the germline V gene, CDR1 is SGHDT and CDR2 is YYEEEE. V lost 4 bases and J lost 8, with 7 bases in between. Here the CDR3 DNA reads TGTGCCAGCAGCATGGTCTATGAGCAGTTCTTC. Translated, it gives CASSMVYEQFF.

This clonotype occurred once. The rearrangement links TRBV7-2 to TRBJ1-1; D call uncertain. The V end lost 5 bases, the J end lost 1 base, and 8 bases lay between the germline ends. The CDR3 consists of 13 residues. Germline V gene data show CDR1 as SGHTA and CDR2 as FQGNSA. The CDR3 loop is CASSPHQNTEAFF. The CDR3 nucleotides read TGTGCCAGCAGCCCACATCAGAACACTGAAGCTTTCTTT.

CDR3 sequence: CASSNPGVQETQYF. As DNA, the CDR3 is TGTGCCAGCAGTAACCCGGGGGTCCAAGAGACCCAGTACTTC. The rearrangement uses TRBV6-2 or TRBV6-3 and TRBJ2-5; D may be TRBD2 (6 bases). This CDR3 has 14 residues. Looked up from germline, CDR1 is MNHEY and CDR2 is SVGEGT. V was trimmed by 5 bases and J by 1 base, leaving 11 bases between them.

The chain employs TRBV27 and TRBJ1-1; no definite D call. The CDR3 consists of 15 residues. V shed 5 bases and J shed 3 bases, with 16 bases lying between them. Per germline, CDR1 MNHEY and CDR2 SMNVEV (reference sequence). CDR3 in DNA: TGTGCCAGCAGTCCTCCGCTGTTACCTTACACTGAAGCTTTCTTT. Translated: CASSPPLLPYTEAFF.

The rearrangement joins TRBV29-1 to TRBJ1-2; 9 bases are shared with TRBD1. This CDR3 is 11 amino acids long. J gave up 8 bases and V 8 bases, and 6 bases lay outside the gene matches. From germline, CDR1 is SQVTM and CDR2 ANQGSEA. CDR3 DNA sequence: TGCAGCCTACGGACAGGGGACGGCTACACCTTC. Its translation is CSLRTGDGYTF.

The chain carries TRBV11-2 and TRBJ2-5; D uncertain. With 0 bases removed from V and 14 bases from J, the gap between germline ends came to 13 bases. The germline gives CDR1 SGHAT, CDR2 FQNNGV. The CDR3 contains 12 residues. CDR3 region: CASSLDAPNPYF. As DNA, the CDR3 is TGTGCCAGCAGCTTAGATGCCCCCAACCCTTACTTC.

This clonotype was recorded only once. The chain carries TRBV12-3 or TRBV12-4 and TRBJ2-4; D not resolved. The CDR3 loop spans 14 amino acids. The V end was cut by 5 bases, the J end by 0 bases, with 8 bases between. CDR3 sequence reads: CASSRPVAKNIQYF. The CDR3 DNA sequence: TGTGCCAGCAGTCGGCCTGTAGCCAAAAACATTCAGTACTTC.

V is TRBV4-1 and J is TRBJ2-2, with D possibly being TRBD1 (5 bases). Trimming cost V 4 bases and J 5 bases, with 14 bases left between them. Looked up from germline, CDR1 is MGHRA and CDR2 is YSYEKL. The CDR3 length is 15 residues. The DNA of the CDR3 is TGCGCCAGCAGCCTCGTGGGGCAGGGAACCGGGGAGCTGTTTTTT. It translates to CASSLVGQGTGELFF.

The genes are TRBV29-1 and TRBJ2-5, with D unclear. This CDR3 comprises 10 residues. Per the germline V gene, CDR1 is SQVTM and CDR2 is ANQGSEA. V was trimmed by 4 bases and J by 4 bases, leaving 4 bases between them. This CDR3 reads CSVGGETQYF. The CDR3 DNA reads TGCAGCGTTGGTGGAGAGACCCAGTACTTC.

The J gene is TRBJ1-2, the V gene TRBV27; D is undetermined. Trimming took off 3 bases at V and 4 bases at J, with 12 bases between the two ends. CDR3 length: 14 amino acids. CDR1 is MNHEY and CDR2 is SMNVEV in the germline V gene (reference sequence). As DNA, the CDR3 is TGTGCCAGCAGTTTGGGAGCAGATATCTATGGCTACACCTTC. Residues: CASSLGADIYGYTF.

This chain links TRBV2 with TRBJ2-7, with D tentatively TRBD2 (5 bases). V shed 6 bases and J shed 3 bases, with 6 bases lying between them. The germline V gene has CDR1 SNHLY and CDR2 FYNNEI. This CDR3 region has 11 residues. The CDR3 DNA follows: TGTGCCAGCAGGGGAGTCTACGAGCAGTACTTC. It encodes CASRGVYEQYF.

This chain uses TRBV9 with TRBJ1-6, with 10 bases lining up with TRBD1. Germline CDR1 SGDLS, CDR2 YYNGEE. The CDR3 runs to 15 residues. Trimming removed 4 bases from V and 9 bases from J; junction bases left unmatched: 7. The CDR3 DNA reads TGTGCCAGCAGCCCCGGGGACAGGGGAATTTCACCCCTCCACTTT. It is translated as CASSPGDRGISPLHF.

The V call is TRBV6-6, the J call TRBJ2-7; 7 bases agree with TRBD1. Looked up from germline, CDR1 is MNHNY and CDR2 is SVGAGI (reference sequence). Trimming cost V 6 bases and J 9 bases; bases outside gene matches: 8. The CDR3 is 12 residues long. The CDR3 reads CASRETGSGQYF. The CDR3 coding sequence is TGTGCCAGCAGAGAGACAGGGTCCGGGCAGTACTTC.

The gene calls are TRBV29-1 and TRBJ2-2; TRBD2 matches 7 bases. The V and J ends lost 4 bases and 1 base, in that order; junction bases with no gene match: 3. The CDR3 is 14 amino acids. Germline CDR1 reads SQVTM; CDR2 reads ANQGSEA. The CDR3, as DNA: TGCAGCGTTGGTCCTAGCGGGAACACCGGGGAGCTGTTTTTT. This encodes CSVGPSGNTGELFF.

The rearrangement links TRBV12-3 or TRBV12-4 to TRBJ2-1; D possibly corresponds to TRBD1 (5 bases). This CDR3 region has 11 residues. Between the trimmed V and J ends, which lost 5 bases and 12 bases, there was a span of 11 bases. The CDR3 DNA follows: TGTGCCAGCAGTCAGGGCGTAGGGCAGTTCTTC. This translates into CASSQGVGQFF.

This chain connects TRBV29-1 to TRBJ2-1; 9 bases fit TRBD2. The CDR3 has 14 residues. V lost 7 bases to trimming and J lost 0 bases; unmatched junction nucleotides: 4. Germline V gives CDR1 SQVTM, CDR2 ANQGSEA. As DNA, the CDR3 is TGCAGCGGAATAGCGGGGGCCTCCTACAATGAGCAGTTCTTC. This gives the protein CSGIAGASYNEQFF.

The J gene is TRBJ1-1, the V gene TRBV29-1; D ambiguous. The CDR3 loop spans 9 amino acids. Germline CDR1 reads SQVTM; CDR2 reads ANQGSEA. The germline V and J ends were trimmed by 4 bases and 6 bases, with 3 bases remaining between them. In DNA, the CDR3 is TGCAGCGTTGTGCCTGAAGCTTTCTTT. The encoded protein is CSVVPEAFF.

The chain recombines TRBV29-1 with TRBJ1-4; no clear D. Per the germline V gene, CDR1 is SQVTM and CDR2 is ANQGSEA. The CDR3 runs to 13 residues. Trimming shortened V by 8 bases and J by 6 bases, and 16 bases separated the two germline ends. The CDR3 loop reads CSMTTRVDEKLFF. CDR3 DNA: TGCAGCATGACGACAAGGGTAGATGAAAAACTGTTTTTT.

The chain combines TRBV29-1 with TRBJ1-1; no clear D gene. V lost 6 bases and J lost 1, with 9 bases in between. The CDR3 has 12 residues. Germline CDR1 SQVTM, CDR2 ANQGSEA. For the CDR3, the DNA is TGCAGCGTGTGTAGAGGGAACACTGAAGCTTTCTTT. Translation: CSVCRGNTEAFF.

This clonotype occurred once. V is TRBV4-3 and J is TRBJ2-3, with 11 bases fitting TRBD2. J gave up 0 bases and V 0 bases, and 8 bases lay outside the gene matches. CDR1 is LGHNA, CDR2 YSLEER, per germline. CDR3 size: 19 residues. CDR3 sequence reads: CASSQDLLAGGFSTDTQYF. Here the CDR3 DNA reads TGCGCCAGCAGCCAAGATCTCCTAGCGGGGGGTTTTAGCACAGATACGCAGTATTTT.

The chain is built from TRBV9 and TRBJ2-7, with D perhaps matching TRBD1 or TRBD2 (5 bases each). Germline V CDR1 and CDR2: SGDLS, YYNGEE. This CDR3 is built from 13 residues. The V gene lost 4 bases and the J gene lost 13 bases, with 21 bases spanning the gap. The CDR3 DNA sequence: TGTGCCAGCAGCACCTGGGACCTCCGGTGGGTATACTTC. Encoded protein: CASSTWDLRWVYF.

The gene calls are TRBV9 and TRBJ2-2, with 10 bases fitting TRBD2. V was clipped by 4 bases and J by 4 bases; unmatched bases: 7. Germline loops: CDR1 SGDLS, CDR2 YYNGEE. This CDR3 comprises 16 residues. The CDR3 DNA reads as TGTGCCAGCAGCCTAGGGGCTAGCGGGGGCACCGGGGAGCTGTTTTTT. Translated, it gives CASSLGASGGTGELFF.

The rearrangement uses TRBV29-1 and TRBJ2-1, with D perhaps TRBD2 (5 bases). The germline V and J ends were trimmed by 0 bases and 6 bases, with 9 bases remaining between them. The CDR3 spans 13 residues. The V gene's germline CDR1 is SQVTM and CDR2 ANQGSEA. CDR3 sequence reads: CSVEDRAVNEQFF. The CDR3 DNA sequence: TGCAGCGTTGAAGATCGAGCGGTCAATGAGCAGTTCTTC.

This sequence joins TRBV5-1 and TRBJ2-5; tentatively, D is TRBD2 (5 bases). Trimming cost V 4 bases and J 2 bases, with 18 bases left between them. Germline V gives CDR1 SGHRS, CDR2 YFSETQ. This CDR3 is built from 16 residues. The CDR3 loop reads CASSPKRSSGQETQYF. CDR3 in DNA: TGCGCCAGCAGCCCGAAGCGTTCCAGCGGACAAGAGACCCAGTACTTC.

This chain joins TRBV6-2 or TRBV6-3 and TRBJ2-3; D not certain. The CDR3 is 17 amino acids. The germline gives CDR1 MNHEY, CDR2 SVGEGT. The V gene lost 6 bases and the J gene lost 1 base, with 20 bases spanning the gap. CDR3 bases: TGTGCCAGCAGCCAACCGTTCCGAGGACGCCGCACAGATACGCAGTATTTT. This codes for CASSQPFRGRRTDTQYF.